This T cell receptor beta chain comes out of a study of T cells in Graves' hyperthyroidism and ophthalmopathy. For the study at large: Peripheral blood was collected at initial diagnosis, before any treatment. Study findings and constraints: Separating ophthalmopathy from stable hyperthyroidism was achieved by a 13 V-J model.

Diagnoses were made from clinical symptoms, serum measures (thyroxine and TRAb), thyroid ultrasound and orbital computed tomography. Researchers amplified the TCR beta CDR3 regions from RNA transcripts. HTBI primers were employed in a first-round RT-PCR of the TCR CDR3. TCRdb re-called the multiplex PCR reads through MiXCR, storing one row per CDR3 protein. The sample consists of about 600,000 distinct CDR3 sequences, around 15% of them appearing once. In this sample, this clonotype turned up many times. Its antigen is still unknown. The receptor's source is a woman aged 35 to 49 with Graves' ophthalmopathy. The sample was blood.

CDR3 coding DNA: TGTGCCACCAGCAGAGATCGGGTAGCTGATGAGCAGTTCTTC. It translates to CATSRDRVADEQFF. The chain joins TRBV15 to TRBJ2-1; no definite D call. Germline-derived CDR1 and CDR2 are LNHNV and YYDKDF (reference sequence). The length of the CDR3 is 14 residues. With 0 bases removed from V and 8 bases from J, the gap between germline ends came to 11 bases.